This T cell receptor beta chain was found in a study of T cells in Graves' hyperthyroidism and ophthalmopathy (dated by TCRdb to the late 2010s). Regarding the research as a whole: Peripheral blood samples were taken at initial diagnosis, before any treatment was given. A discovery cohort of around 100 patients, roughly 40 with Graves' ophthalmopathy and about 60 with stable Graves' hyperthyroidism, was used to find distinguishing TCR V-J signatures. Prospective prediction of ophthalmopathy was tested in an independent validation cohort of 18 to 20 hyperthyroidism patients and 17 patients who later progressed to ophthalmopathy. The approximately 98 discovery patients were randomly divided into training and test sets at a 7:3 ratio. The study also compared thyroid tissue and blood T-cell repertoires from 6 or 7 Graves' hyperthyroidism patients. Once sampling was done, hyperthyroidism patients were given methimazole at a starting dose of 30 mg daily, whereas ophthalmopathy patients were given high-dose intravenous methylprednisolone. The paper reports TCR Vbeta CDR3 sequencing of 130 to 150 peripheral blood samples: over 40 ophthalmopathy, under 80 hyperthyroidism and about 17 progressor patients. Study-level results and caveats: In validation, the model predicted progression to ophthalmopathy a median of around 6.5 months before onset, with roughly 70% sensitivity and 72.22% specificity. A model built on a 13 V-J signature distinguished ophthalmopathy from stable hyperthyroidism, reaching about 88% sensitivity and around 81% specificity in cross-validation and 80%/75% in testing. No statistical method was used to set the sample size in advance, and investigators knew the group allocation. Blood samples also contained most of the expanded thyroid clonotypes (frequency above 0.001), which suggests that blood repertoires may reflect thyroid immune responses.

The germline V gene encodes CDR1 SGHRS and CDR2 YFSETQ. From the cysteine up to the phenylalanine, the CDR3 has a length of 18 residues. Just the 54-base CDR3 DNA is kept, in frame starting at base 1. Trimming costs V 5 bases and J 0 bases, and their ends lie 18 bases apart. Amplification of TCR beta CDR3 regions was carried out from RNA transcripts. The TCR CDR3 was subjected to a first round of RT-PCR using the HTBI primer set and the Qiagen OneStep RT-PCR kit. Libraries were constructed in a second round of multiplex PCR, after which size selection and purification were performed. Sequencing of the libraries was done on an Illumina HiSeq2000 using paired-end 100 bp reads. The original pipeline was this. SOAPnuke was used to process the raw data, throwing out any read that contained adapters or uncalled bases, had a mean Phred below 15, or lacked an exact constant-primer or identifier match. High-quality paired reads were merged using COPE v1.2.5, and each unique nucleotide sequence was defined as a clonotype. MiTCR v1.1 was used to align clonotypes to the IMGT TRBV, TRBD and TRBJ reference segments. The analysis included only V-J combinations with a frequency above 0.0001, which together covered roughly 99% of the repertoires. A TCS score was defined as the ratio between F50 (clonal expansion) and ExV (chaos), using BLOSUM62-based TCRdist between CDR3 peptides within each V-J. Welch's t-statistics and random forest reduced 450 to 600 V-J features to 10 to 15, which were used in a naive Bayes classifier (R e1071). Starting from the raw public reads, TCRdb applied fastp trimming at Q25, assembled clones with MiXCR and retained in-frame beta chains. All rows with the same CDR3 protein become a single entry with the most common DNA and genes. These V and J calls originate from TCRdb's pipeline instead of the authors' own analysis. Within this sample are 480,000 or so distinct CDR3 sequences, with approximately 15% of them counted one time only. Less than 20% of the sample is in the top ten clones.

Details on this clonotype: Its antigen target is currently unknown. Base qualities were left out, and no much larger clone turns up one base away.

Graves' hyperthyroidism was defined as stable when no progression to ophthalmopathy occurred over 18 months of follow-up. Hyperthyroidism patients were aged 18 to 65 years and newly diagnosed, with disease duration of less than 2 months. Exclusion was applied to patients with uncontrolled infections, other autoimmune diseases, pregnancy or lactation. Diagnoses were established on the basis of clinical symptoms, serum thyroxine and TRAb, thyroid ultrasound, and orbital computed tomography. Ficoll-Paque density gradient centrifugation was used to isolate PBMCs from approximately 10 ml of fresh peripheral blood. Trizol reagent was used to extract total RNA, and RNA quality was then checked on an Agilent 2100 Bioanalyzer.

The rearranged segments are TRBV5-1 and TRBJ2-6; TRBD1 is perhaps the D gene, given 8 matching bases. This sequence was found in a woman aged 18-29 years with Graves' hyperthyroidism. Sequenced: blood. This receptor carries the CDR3 CASRIGGGTGSGANVLTF. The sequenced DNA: TGCGCCAGCAGGATTGGGGGGGGGACAGGCTCTGGGGCCAACGTCCTGACTTTC.